One and the same sample provided the 8 T cell receptor beta chains below, sequenced in a study of cytomegalovirus exposure and HLA in healthy donors. Clones were read by immunoSEQ multiplex PCR, and TCRdb kept only the in-frame ones, dropping some. This table holds 330,000 or so clones, roughly 85% found once. The specimen was PBMCs. These TCRs come from a woman in her late teens or twenties in good health and CMV-seronegative.

The chain couples TRBV9 to TRBJ2-3, with 8 bases fitting TRBD2. CDR1 is SGDLS and CDR2 is YYNGEE in the germline V gene. The CDR3 runs 16 residues. V lost 2 bases, J lost 6 bases, and 11 bases stayed unmatched. The CDR3 DNA reads TGTGCCAGCAGCGTCAGGGGCCGGGAGGGCCAGGATACGCAGTATTTT. This translates into CASSVRGREGQDTQYF.

The chain carries TRBV4-2 and TRBJ2-3; 9 nucleotides agree with TRBD2. This CDR3 region has 17 residues. Germline V gives CDR1 LGHNA, CDR2 YNFKEQ. Trimming at V came to 1 base and at J to 0 bases, leaving 5 bases not matched to a gene. CDR3 loop: CASSQVLAGRSTDTQYF. The DNA for the CDR3 is TGTGCCAGCAGCCAAGTACTAGCGGGCCGTAGCACAGATACGCAGTATTTT.

The chain combines TRBV27 with TRBJ1-2; possibly TRBD1 for D (6 bases). The CDR3 has 13 amino acids. Germline loops: CDR1 MNHEY, CDR2 SMNVEV (reference sequence). Trimming shortened V by 6 bases and J by 4 bases, and 12 bases separated the two germline ends. The CDR3 spells CASRPRGFYGYTF. Written as DNA, the CDR3 is TGTGCCAGCAGGCCAAGGGGGTTCTATGGCTACACCTTC.

This clone was found a few times. The identical CDR3 is also encoded by other nucleotide sequences in the sample. The genes are TRBV2 and TRBJ2-6; D gene ambiguous. The CDR3 totals 13 residues. In germline, CDR1 is SNHLY, CDR2 FYNNEI. Between the trimmed V and J ends, which lost 7 bases and 0 bases, there was a span of 4 bases. This CDR3 is CASTGSGANVLTF. In DNA form, the CDR3 reads TGTGCCAGCACAGGCTCTGGGGCCAACGTCCTGACTTTC.

This clone was seen a few times. The V call is TRBV6-6, the J call TRBJ2-3, with TRBD2 as a possible D gene (6 bases). The CDR3 length is 13 residues. V was clipped by 2 bases and J by 4 bases, with 7 bases between them. The germline CDR1 and CDR2 sequences are MNHNY and SVGAGI (reference sequence). DNA of the CDR3: TGTGCCAGCAGTTACGCGGGGCCAGATACGCAGTATTTT. This codes for CASSYAGPDTQYF.

CDR3 sequence: CASSPTGAGANVLTF. CDR3 sequence (DNA): TGTGCCAGCAGTCCTACAGGGGCTGGGGCCAACGTCCTGACTTTC. The rearrangement joins TRBV6-4 to TRBJ2-6; TRBD1 matches at 7 bases. J gave up 2 bases and V 5 bases, and 3 bases lay outside the gene matches. The CDR3 extends over 15 amino acids. In germline, CDR1 is MRHNA, CDR2 SNTAGT.

The V call is TRBV9, the J call TRBJ1-2, with D uncertain. CDR3 length equals 16 residues. CDR1 and CDR2 from the germline V gene are SGDLS and YYNGEE. Deletions cut 1 base from V and 8 bases from J, with 21 bases between. The CDR3, as DNA: TGTGCCAGCAGCGTAACTGGTCTAAGCGGCGCGGGAGGCTACACCTTC. It translates to CASSVTGLSGAGGYTF.

The chain combines TRBV6-6 with TRBJ2-1, with 7 positions matching TRBD2. Germline V gene lookup returns CDR1 MNHNY and CDR2 SVGAGI (reference sequence). The V and J ends lost 7 bases and 5 bases, in that order; junction bases with no gene match: 2. There are 12 residues in the CDR3. CDR3 sequence reads: CASNLADNEQFF. Here the CDR3 DNA reads TGTGCCAGCAACCTAGCGGACAATGAGCAGTTCTTC.